This TCR beta chain was found in a study of regulatory T cells in long-lasting Graves disease. Germline CDR1 SEHNR, CDR2 FQNEAQ (reference sequence). This CDR3 has 12 residues. Deletions cut 5 bases from V and 6 bases from J, with 8 bases between. Documented time point: persistent/refractory GD, antithyroid drugs over 5 years with positive TRAb. RNA extracted from PBMCs served as the sequencing template. About this clonotype itself: The antigen is not known.

Broader study findings: Persistent Graves' patients showed less TCR diversity than newly diagnosed ones. When disease was persistent, TRBV28, TRBJ1-2 and TRBJ2-5 were the favored segments. Study was limited to peripheral blood, excluding thyroid tissue.

With iRepertoire HTBI primers and Arm-PCR of CDR3 regions, TCR beta libraries were built. TCRdb re-called the multiplex PCR reads through MiXCR, storing one row per CDR3 protein. The sample lists under 450,000 distinct CDR3 sequences, about 23% seen once, with approximately 30% in the top ten. V is TRBV7-9 and J is TRBJ2-1; D ambiguous. This clonotype was sampled from a woman between 40 and 55 years old with Graves disease. Sequenced here: peripheral blood mononuclear cells (PBMCs), sampled when the disease was refractory, from a patient treated with antithyroid drugs. The CDR3 nucleotides are TGTGCCAGCAGCCAAAGGAGCAATGAGCAGTTCTTC. It codes for CASSQRSNEQFF.